The clone carrying this T cell receptor (beta chain) was seen just once. Its antigen is still unknown. This sample stems from a study of cytomegalovirus exposure and HLA in healthy donors. The study, taken as a whole, reports: The study recorded over 150 TCR beta chains that were cytomegalovirus-associated.

The PCR was carried out with 60 Vbeta primers and 13 Jbeta primers. Assay: immunoSEQ multiplex PCR; the TCRdb copy retains only in-frame clones and omits some. This table holds approximately 86,000 clones, around 85% found once. With 0 bases clipped from V and 2 bases from J, the junction kept 8 bases outside the gene matches. In germline, CDR1 is SGDLS, CDR2 YYNGEE. This CDR3 spans 18 amino acids. The sample was PBMCs. This sequence was found in a man in his forties in good health and CMV-seropositive. V is TRBV9 and J is TRBJ2-2, with 9 bases that match TRBD2. Here the CDR3 DNA reads TGTGCCAGCAGCGTAGGGCAAGGTAGCGGGAGAAACACCGGGGAGCTGTTTTTT. Translated: CASSVGQGSGRNTGELFF.